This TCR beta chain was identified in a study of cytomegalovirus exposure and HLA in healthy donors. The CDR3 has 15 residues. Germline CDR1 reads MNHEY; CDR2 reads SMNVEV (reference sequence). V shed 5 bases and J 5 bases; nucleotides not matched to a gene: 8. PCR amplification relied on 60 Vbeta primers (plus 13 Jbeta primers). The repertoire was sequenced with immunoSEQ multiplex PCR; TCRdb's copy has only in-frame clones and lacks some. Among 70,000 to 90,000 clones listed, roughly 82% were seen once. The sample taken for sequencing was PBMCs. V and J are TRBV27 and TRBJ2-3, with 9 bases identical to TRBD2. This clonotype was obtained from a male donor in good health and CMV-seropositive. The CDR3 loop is CASSRSGRFGDTQYF. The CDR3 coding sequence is TGTGCCAGCAGTCGAAGCGGGAGGTTTGGAGATACGCAGTATTTT.